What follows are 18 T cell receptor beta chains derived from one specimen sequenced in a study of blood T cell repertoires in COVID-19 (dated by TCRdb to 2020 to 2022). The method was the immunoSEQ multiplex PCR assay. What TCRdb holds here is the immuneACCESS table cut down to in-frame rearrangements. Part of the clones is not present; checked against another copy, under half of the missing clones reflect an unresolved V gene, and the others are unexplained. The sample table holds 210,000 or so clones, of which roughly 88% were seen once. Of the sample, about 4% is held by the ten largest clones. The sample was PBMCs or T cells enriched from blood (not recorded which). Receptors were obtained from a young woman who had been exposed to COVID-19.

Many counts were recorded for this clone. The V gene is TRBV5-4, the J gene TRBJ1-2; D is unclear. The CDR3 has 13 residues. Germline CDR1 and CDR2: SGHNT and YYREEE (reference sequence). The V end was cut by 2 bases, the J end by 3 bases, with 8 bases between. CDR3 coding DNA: TGTGCCAGCAGCTTACCCCAGGACTATGGCTACACCTTC. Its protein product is CASSLPQDYGYTF.

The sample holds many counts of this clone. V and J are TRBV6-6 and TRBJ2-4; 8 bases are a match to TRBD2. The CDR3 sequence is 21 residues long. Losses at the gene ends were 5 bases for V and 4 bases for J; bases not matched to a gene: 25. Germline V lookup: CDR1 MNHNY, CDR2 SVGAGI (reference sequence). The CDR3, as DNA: TGTGCCAGCAGTCAAATCCAACAGAGGCGACTAGCGAGACGCGCGAAAAACATTCAGTACTTC. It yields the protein CASSQIQQRRLARRAKNIQYF.

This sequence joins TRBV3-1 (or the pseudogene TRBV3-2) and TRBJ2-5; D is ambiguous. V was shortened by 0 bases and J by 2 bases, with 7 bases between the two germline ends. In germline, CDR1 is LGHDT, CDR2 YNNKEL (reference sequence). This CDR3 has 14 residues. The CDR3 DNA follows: TGTGCCAGCAGCCAAGAAACGAGGCAAGAGACCCAGTACTTC. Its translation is CASSQETRQETQYF.

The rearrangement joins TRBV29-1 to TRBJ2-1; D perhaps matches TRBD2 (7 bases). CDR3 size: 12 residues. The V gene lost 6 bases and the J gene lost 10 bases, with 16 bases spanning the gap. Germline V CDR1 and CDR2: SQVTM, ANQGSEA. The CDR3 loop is CSVPRGALEQFF. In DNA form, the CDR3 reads TGCAGCGTACCCCGGGGGGCTCTGGAGCAGTTCTTC.

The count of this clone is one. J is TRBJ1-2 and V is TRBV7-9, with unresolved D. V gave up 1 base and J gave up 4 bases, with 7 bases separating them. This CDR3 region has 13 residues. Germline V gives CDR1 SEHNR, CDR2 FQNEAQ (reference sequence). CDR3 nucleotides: TGTGCCAGCAGCTTAGGAGGCGCCTATGGCTACACCTTC. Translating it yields CASSLGGAYGYTF.

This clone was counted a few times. CDR3 coding DNA: TGCGCCAGCAGCTTAACATGGACAGCGAACACTGAAGCTTTCTTT. This gives the protein CASSLTWTANTEAFF. The rearrangement joins TRBV5-1 to TRBJ1-1; tentative D call: TRBD1 (6 bases). The CDR3 is 15 residues long. Germline V gene lookup returns CDR1 SGHRS and CDR2 YFSETQ. V lost 2 bases to trimming and J lost 1 base, with 12 bases between them.

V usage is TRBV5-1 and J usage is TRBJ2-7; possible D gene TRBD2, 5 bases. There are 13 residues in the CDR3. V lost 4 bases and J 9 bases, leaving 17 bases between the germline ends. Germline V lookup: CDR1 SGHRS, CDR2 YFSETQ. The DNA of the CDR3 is TGCGCCAGCAGCCCAAACAGTGGACTCGGGCAGTACTTC. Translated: CASSPNSGLGQYF.

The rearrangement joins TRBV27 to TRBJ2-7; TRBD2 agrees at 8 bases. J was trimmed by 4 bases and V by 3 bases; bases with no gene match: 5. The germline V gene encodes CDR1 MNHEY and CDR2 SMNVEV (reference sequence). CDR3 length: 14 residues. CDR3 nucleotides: TGTGCCAGCAGTTTGGCTAGCGGGCCGTACGAGCAGTACTTC. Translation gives CASSLASGPYEQYF.

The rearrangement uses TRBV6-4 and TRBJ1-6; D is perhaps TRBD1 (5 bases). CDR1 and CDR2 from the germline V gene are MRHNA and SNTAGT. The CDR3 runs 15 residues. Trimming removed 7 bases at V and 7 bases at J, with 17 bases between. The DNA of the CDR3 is TGTGCCAGCAAGCAAGATCCAGGGCCAAATTCACCCCTCCACTTT. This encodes CASKQDPGPNSPLHF.

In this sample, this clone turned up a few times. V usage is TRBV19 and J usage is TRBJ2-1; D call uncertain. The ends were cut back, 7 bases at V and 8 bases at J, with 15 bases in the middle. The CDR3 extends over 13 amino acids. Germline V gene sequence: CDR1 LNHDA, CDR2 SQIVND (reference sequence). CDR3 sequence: CASTSGWVDEQFF. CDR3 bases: TGTGCCAGTACCTCAGGCTGGGTGGATGAGCAGTTCTTC.

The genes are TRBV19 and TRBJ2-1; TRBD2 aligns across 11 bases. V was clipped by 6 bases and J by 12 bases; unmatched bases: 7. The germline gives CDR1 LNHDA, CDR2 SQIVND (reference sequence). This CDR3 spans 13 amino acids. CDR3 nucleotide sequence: TGTGCCAGTAGCGCTCGGCTAGCGGGAGGGCAGTTCTTC. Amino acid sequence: CASSARLAGGQFF.

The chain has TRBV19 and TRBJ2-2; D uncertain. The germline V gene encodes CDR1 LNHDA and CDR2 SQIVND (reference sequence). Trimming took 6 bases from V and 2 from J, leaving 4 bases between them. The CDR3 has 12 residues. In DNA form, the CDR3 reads TGTGCCAGTAGCATTAACACCGGGGAGCTGTTTTTT. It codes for CASSINTGELFF.

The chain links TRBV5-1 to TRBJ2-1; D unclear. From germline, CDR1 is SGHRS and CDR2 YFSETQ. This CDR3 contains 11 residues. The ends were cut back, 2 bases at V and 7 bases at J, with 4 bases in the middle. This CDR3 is CASSFLNEQFF. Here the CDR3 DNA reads TGCGCCAGCAGCTTTCTTAATGAGCAGTTCTTC. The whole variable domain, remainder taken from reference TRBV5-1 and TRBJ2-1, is KAGVTQTPRYLIKTRGQQVTLSCSPISGHRSVSWYQQTPGQGLQFLFEYFSETQRNKGNFPGRFSGRQFSNSRSEMNVSTLELGDSALYLCASSFLNEQFFGPGTRLTVL.

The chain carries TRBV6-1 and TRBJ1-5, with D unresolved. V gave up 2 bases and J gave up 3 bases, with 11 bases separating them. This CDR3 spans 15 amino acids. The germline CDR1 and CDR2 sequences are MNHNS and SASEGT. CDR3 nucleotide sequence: TGTGCCAGCAGTGAACCCGACGGGATCAATCAGCCCCAGCATTTT. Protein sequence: CASSEPDGINQPQHF.

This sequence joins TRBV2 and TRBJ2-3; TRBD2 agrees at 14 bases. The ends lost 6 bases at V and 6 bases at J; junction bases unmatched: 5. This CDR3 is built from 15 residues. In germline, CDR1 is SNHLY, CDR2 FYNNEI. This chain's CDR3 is CASRGTSGSFDTQYF. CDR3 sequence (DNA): TGTGCCAGCAGGGGGACTAGCGGGAGTTTTGATACGCAGTATTTT.

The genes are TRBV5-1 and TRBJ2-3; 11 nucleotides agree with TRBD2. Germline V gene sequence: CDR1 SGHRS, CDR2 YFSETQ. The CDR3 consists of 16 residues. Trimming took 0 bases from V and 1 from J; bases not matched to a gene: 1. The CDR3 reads CASSLGGLAGTDTQYF. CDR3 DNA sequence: TGCGCCAGCAGCTTGGGGGGACTAGCGGGCACAGATACGCAGTATTTT.

CDR3 DNA sequence: TGCGCCAGCAGTCCCACTAGCGGGAGGCCCAATGAGCAGTTCTTC. This translates into CASSPTSGRPNEQFF. The rearrangement links TRBV5-1 to TRBJ2-1; 12 bases are a match to TRBD2. CDR1 and CDR2 from the germline V gene are SGHRS and YFSETQ. The CDR3 is 15 residues long. The junction had 6 bases not matched to a gene; V was cut back by 5 bases and J by 6 bases. The variable domain in full, completed from reference TRBV5-1 and TRBJ2-1, reads KAGVTQTPRYLIKTRGQQVTLSCSPISGHRSVSWYQQTPGQGLQFLFEYFSETQRNKGNFPGRFSGRQFSNSRSEMNVSTLELGDSALYLCASSPTSGRPNEQFFGPGTRLTVL.

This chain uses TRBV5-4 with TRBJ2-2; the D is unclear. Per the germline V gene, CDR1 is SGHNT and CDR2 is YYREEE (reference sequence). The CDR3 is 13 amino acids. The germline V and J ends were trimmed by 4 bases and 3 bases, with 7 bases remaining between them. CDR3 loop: CASSHGYTGELFF. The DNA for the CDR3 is TGTGCCAGCAGCCACGGTTACACCGGGGAGCTGTTTTTT. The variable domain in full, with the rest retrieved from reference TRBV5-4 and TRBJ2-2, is ETGVTQSPTHLIKTRGQQVTLRCSSQSGHNTVSWYQQALGQGPQFIFQYYREEENGRGNFPPRFSGLQFPNYSSELNVNALELDDSALYLCASSHGYTGELFFGEGSRLTVL.